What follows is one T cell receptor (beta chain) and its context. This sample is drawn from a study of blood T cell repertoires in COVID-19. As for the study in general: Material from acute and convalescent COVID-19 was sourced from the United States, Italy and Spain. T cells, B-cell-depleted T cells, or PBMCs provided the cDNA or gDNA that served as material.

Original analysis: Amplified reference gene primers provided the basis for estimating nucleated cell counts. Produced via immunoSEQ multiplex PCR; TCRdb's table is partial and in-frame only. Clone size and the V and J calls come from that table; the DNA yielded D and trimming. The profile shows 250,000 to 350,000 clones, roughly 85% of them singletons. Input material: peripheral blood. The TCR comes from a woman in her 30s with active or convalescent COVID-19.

In DNA, the CDR3 is TGTGCCACCAGCAGACCAAAGGGTACGGGACAGCAAGGAAACACCATATATTTT. This translates into CATSRPKGTGQQGNTIYF. The gene calls are TRBV15 and TRBJ1-3; 7 bases are shared with TRBD1. CDR3 length equals 18 residues. The germline V gene has CDR1 LNHNV and CDR2 YYDKDF (reference sequence). Trimming at V came to 2 bases and at J to 4 bases, leaving 14 bases not matched to a gene.